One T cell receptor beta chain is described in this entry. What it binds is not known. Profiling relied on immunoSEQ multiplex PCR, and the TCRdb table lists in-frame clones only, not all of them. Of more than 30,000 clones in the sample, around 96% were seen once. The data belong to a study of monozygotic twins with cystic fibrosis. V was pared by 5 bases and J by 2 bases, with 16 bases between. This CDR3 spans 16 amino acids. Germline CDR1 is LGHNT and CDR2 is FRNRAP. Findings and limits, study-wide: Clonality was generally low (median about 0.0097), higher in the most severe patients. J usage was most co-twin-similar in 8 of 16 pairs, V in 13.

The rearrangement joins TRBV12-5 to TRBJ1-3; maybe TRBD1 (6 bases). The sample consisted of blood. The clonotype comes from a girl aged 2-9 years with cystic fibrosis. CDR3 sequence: CASGPTGRLAGNTIYF. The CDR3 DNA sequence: TGTGCTAGTGGTCCAACAGGGAGGCTCGCTGGAAACACCATATATTTT.